The source of this TCR beta chain is a study of T cell responses to AZD1222 COVID-19 vaccine. TCRdb keeps only in-frame clones here, not all; method: immunoSEQ multiplex PCR. Of 150,000 or so clones in the sample, roughly 90% were seen once. The CDR3 is 13 residues long. Losses at the gene ends were 6 bases for V and 3 bases for J; bases not matched to a gene: 5. Germline V gene lookup returns CDR1 SQVTM and CDR2 ANQGSEA. In regard to this clone: In the same sample, other DNA sequences code for this CDR3.

Sequenced here: peripheral blood, sampled on day 0 of AZD1222 vaccination. V gene TRBV29-1 combines with J gene TRBJ1-5; 7 nucleotides agree with TRBD1. The receptor's source is an adult in good health. The CDR3 DNA sequence: TGCAGCGTGGCCGGGACAGTCAATCAGCCCCAGCATTTT. Its protein product is CSVAGTVNQPQHF.